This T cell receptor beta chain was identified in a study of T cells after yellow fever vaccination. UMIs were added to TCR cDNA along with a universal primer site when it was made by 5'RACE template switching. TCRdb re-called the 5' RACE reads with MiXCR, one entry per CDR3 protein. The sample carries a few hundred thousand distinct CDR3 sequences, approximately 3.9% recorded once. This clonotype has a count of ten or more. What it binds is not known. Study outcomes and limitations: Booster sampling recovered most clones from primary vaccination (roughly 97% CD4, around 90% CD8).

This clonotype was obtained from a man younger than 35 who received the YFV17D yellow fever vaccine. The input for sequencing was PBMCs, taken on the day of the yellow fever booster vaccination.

For the CDR3, the DNA is TGCGCCAGCAGCCCGCGTGTGTTTGGGGGGCGATCCGACAATGAGCAGTTCTTC. Its protein product is CASSPRVFGGRSDNEQFF. This rearrangement joins TRBV5-1 to TRBJ2-1; either TRBD1 or TRBD2 may fit D (6 bases each). The V gene lost 4 bases and the J gene lost 5 bases, with 25 bases spanning the gap. CDR3 length equals 18 residues. Germline CDR1 is SGHRS and CDR2 is YFSETQ.